This entry lists 9 T cell receptor beta chains sequenced from one sample in a study of cytomegalovirus exposure and HLA in healthy donors. Both 60 Vbeta primers and 13 Jbeta primers went into the PCR. Data came from immunoSEQ multiplex PCR; TCRdb stores just in-frame clones and leaves some out. The top ten clones hold 5.5% to 6.5% of a sample with 89,000 or so clones, about four fifths of them seen once. The material sequenced was PBMCs. These receptors were obtained from a woman in her late teens or twenties in good health and CMV-seropositive.

The CDR3 nucleotides are TGTGCCACCAGCAGAGCGCGGGGTGCTAATGAAAAACTGTTTTTT. It yields the protein CATSRARGANEKLFF. The chain couples TRBV15 to TRBJ1-4; no clear D. Per the germline V gene, CDR1 is LNHNV and CDR2 is YYDKDF (reference sequence). This CDR3 has 15 amino acids. The V and J ends lost 1 base and 3 bases respectively, with 9 bases between them.

The V gene is TRBV11-3, the J gene TRBJ2-5; 8 bases are a match to TRBD2. Germline values: CDR1 SGHNT, CDR2 YENEEA. CDR3 length: 20 amino acids. Trimming removed 5 bases from V and 5 bases from J; junction bases left unmatched: 25. The CDR3 DNA sequence: TGTGCCAGCAGCCCCGGAAAGGAGCTAGCGGGTGCCATCGGGGGGGAGACCCAGTACTTC. Translated, it gives CASSPGKELAGAIGGETQYF. The variable domain in full, completed from reference TRBV11-3 and TRBJ2-5, reads EAGVVQSPRYKIIEKKQPVAFWCNPISGHNTLYWYLQNLGQGPELLIRYENEEAVDDSQLPKDRFSAERLKGVDSTLKIQPAELGDSAVYLCASSPGKELAGAIGGETQYFGPGTRLLVL.

The chain links TRBV10-2 to TRBJ2-3; 7 bases match TRBD2. The germline V gene encodes CDR1 WSHSY and CDR2 SAAADI. Unmatched junction bases numbered 10, after V lost 8 bases and J lost 2 bases. The CDR3 is 15 residues long. The chain's CDR3 is CASSGGSLSTDTQYF. CDR3 coding DNA: TGCGCCAGCTCGGGGGGATCGTTGTCCACAGATACGCAGTATTTT.

J is TRBJ2-7 and V is TRBV2; D possibly corresponds to TRBD2 (5 bases). Germline V gene lookup returns CDR1 SNHLY and CDR2 FYNNEI. The CDR3 length is 12 residues. V was pared by 7 bases and J by 12 bases, with 19 bases between. The CDR3 loop reads CASNDWNGGGYF. CDR3 in DNA: TGTGCCAGCAATGACTGGAACGGCGGAGGGTACTTC.

The rearrangement uses TRBV10-3 and TRBJ2-7, with 8 bases lining up with TRBD2. CDR1 is ENHRY, CDR2 SYGVKD, per germline. V lost 6 bases, J lost 13 bases, and 14 bases stayed unmatched. The CDR3 runs 13 residues. The CDR3 here is CAIRAAGEAFAYF. CDR3 coding DNA: TGTGCCATCAGGGCAGCGGGAGAGGCCTTTGCCTACTTC.

This chain joins TRBV25-1 and TRBJ2-6, with no clear D. The germline V gene has CDR1 MGHDK and CDR2 SYGVNS. The germline V and J ends were trimmed by 3 bases and 4 bases, with 19 bases remaining between them. The CDR3 consists of 18 residues. The CDR3, as DNA: TGTGCCAGCAGTGACTATCAGGTTACCCCATCCGGGGCCAACGTCCTGACTTTC. Amino acids: CASSDYQVTPSGANVLTF.

Regarding this clone: The junction shows a germline mismatch at one end, possibly a read error. The chain combines TRBV25-1 with TRBJ2-2, with 9 bases lining up with TRBD2. CDR3 length: 18 amino acids. The germline V gene encodes CDR1 MGHDK and CDR2 SYGVNS. The CDR3 nucleotides read TGTGCCATCAGTGAACCAACAATAGCGGGAGCGGTCGACGGGGAGCTGTTTTTT. It translates to CAISEPTIAGAVDGELFF.

This clone appeared a single time. The chain couples TRBV6-5 to TRBJ2-5; TRBD1 agrees at 7 bases. After removal of 5 bases from V and 5 bases from J, the junction contained 8 bases not matched to a gene. CDR3 length: 14 amino acids. The germline gives CDR1 MNHEY, CDR2 SVGAGI. This CDR3 is CASSTAGGRETQYF. The CDR3 DNA reads TGTGCCAGCAGTACCGCAGGGGGTCGGGAGACCCAGTACTTC.

This clone has a single count. The chain has TRBV18 and TRBJ1-2; D is undetermined. Germline CDR1 is KGHSH and CDR2 is LQKENI. CDR3 length: 13 amino acids. V lost 3 bases, J lost 6 bases, and 11 bases lay in between. The CDR3 DNA reads TGTGCCAGCTCACCGCGGGAGACAAATGGCTACACCTTC. This encodes CASSPRETNGYTF.